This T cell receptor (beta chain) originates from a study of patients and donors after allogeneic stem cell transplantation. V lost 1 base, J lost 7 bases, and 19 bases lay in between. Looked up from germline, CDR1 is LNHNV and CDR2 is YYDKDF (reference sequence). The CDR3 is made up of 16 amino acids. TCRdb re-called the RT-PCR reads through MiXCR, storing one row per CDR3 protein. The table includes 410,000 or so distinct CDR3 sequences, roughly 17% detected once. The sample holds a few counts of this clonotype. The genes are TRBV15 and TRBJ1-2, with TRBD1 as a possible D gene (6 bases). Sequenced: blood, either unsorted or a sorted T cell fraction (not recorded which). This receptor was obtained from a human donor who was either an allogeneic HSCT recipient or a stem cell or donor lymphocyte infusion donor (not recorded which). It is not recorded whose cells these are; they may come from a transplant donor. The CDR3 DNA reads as TGTGCCACCAGCAGAGGGGGGACAACCCATCCCGGTGGCTACACCTTC. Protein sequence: CATSRGGTTHPGGYTF.